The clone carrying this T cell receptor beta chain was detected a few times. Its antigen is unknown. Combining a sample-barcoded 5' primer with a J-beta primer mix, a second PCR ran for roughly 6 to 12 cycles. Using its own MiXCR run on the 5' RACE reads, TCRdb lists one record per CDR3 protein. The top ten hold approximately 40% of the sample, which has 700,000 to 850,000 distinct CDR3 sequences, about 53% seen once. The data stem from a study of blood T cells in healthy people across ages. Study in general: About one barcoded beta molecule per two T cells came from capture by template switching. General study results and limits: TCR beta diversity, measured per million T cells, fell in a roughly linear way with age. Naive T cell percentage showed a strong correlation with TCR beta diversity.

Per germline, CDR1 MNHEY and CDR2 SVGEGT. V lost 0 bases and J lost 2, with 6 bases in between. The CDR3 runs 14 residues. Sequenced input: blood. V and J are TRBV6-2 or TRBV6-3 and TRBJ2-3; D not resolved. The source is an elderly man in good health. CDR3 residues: CASSYSEVTDTQYF. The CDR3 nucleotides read TGTGCCAGCAGTTACTCAGAGGTCACAGATACGCAGTATTTT.